The rows below give T cell receptor beta chains drawn from one sample of a study of blood T cell repertoires in COVID-19. Clones were sequenced by immunoSEQ multiplex PCR, and TCRdb holds only the in-frame ones, with some missing. Of approximately 120,000 clones listed, roughly four fifths are singletons. Sequenced: PBMCs or T cells enriched from blood (not recorded which). Receptor source: a man under 40 who had recovered from COVID-19. CDR3s include the opening cysteine and the closing phenylalanine or tryptophan. A D gene is named only where the DNA matches it firmly. The size entry is marked missing in some rows and otherwise reads once, few, many or a size class.

size: NA; D: TRBD2; J: TRBJ2-3; V: TRBV6-1; DNA: TGTGCCAGCAGTGAGCGGGGGGCCACAGATACGCAGTATTTT; CDR3: CASSERGATDTQYF
size: NA; D: TRBD1; J: TRBJ1-2; V: TRBV19; DNA: TGTGCCAGTAGTCCAAGGGACAGGGGGCTTAAAGATGGCTACACCTTC; CDR3: CASSPRDRGLKDGYTF
size: NA; D: TRBD2; J: TRBJ2-5; V: TRBV3-1/TRBV3-2; DNA: TGTGCCAGCAGCCAGGGGAGCGGGAGGGCCACGGAGACCCAGTACTTC; CDR3: CASSQGSGRATETQYF
size: NA; D: NA; J: TRBJ1-2; V: TRBV7-9; DNA: TGTGCCAGCAGCCCAGGTGACTATGGCTACACCTTC; CDR3: CASSPGDYGYTF
size: NA; D: NA; J: TRBJ1-2; V: TRBV2; DNA: TGTGCCAGCAGTGTGGGGGGGCCGCTTGGCTACACCTTC; CDR3: CASSVGGPLGYTF
size: NA; D: TRBD1; J: TRBJ1-1; V: TRBV18; DNA: TGTGCCAGCTCATCCCGGACAGGGGGGGAGAACACTGAAGCTTTCTTT; CDR3: CASSSRTGGENTEAFF
size: NA; D: TRBD2; J: TRBJ2-7; V: TRBV3-1/TRBV3-2; DNA: TGTGCCAGCAGCCCCCCGAGGGCGGGAGAGTACGAGCAGTACTTC; CDR3: CASSPPRAGEYEQYF
size: NA; D: NA; J: TRBJ2-1; V: TRBV19; DNA: TGTGCCAGTAGTATAGTGGGCGTGAGCTCCTACAATGAGCAGTTCTTC; CDR3: CASSIVGVSSYNEQFF
size: NA; D: NA; J: TRBJ1-5; V: TRBV7-9; DNA: TGTGCCAGCAGCCCCGAGTTTAGCAATCAGCCCCAGCATTTT; CDR3: CASSPEFSNQPQHF
size: NA; D: TRBD2; J: TRBJ2-3; V: TRBV29-1; DNA: TGCAGCGTTGAAACTAGCGGGAGGGCCCCAGATACGCAGTATTTT; CDR3: CSVETSGRAPDTQYF
size: NA; D: TRBD2; J: TRBJ2-1; V: TRBV6-5; DNA: TGTGCCAGCACCCCTACTAGCGGGGGGTACAATGAGCAGTTCTTC; CDR3: CASTPTSGGYNEQFF
size: NA; D: NA; J: TRBJ1-2; V: TRBV12-3/TRBV12-4; DNA: TGTGCCAGCAGTATGGACAGTCGTCCTAATACCTTC; CDR3: CASSMDSRPNTF
size: NA; D: TRBD2; J: TRBJ2-3; V: TRBV11-2; DNA: TGTGCCAGCAGCTTATCTGCGGGAGGCTGGGGAGATACGCAGTATTTT; CDR3: CASSLSAGGWGDTQYF
size: NA; D: TRBD2; J: TRBJ2-2; V: TRBV5-6; DNA: TGTGCCAGCAGTAGACTAGCGGGAGGGCAAAACACCGGGGAGCTGTTTTTT; CDR3: CASSRLAGGQNTGELFF
size: NA; D: NA; J: TRBJ1-5; V: TRBV19; DNA: TGTGCCAGTAGTATCCAGGGTGCGAATCAGCCCCAGCATTTT; CDR3: CASSIQGANQPQHF
size: NA; D: NA; J: TRBJ1-4; V: TRBV6-5; DNA: TGTGCCAGCAGAAGAGGGAATGAAAAACTGTTTTTT; CDR3: CASRRGNEKLFF
size: NA; D: TRBD1; J: TRBJ2-1; V: TRBV29-1; DNA: TGCAGCGTTGATGTGGGACAGGGCTTAAATGAGCAGTTCTTC; CDR3: CSVDVGQGLNEQFF
size: NA; D: TRBD1; J: TRBJ2-7; V: TRBV5-1; DNA: TGCGCCAGCAGCTGGGACAGGGGAGGATACGAGCAGTACTTC; CDR3: CASSWDRGGYEQYF
size: NA; D: TRBD1; J: TRBJ2-3; V: TRBV7-3; DNA: TGTGCCAGCAGCTTCCGGGACAGGGCCCGCACAGATACGCAGTATTTT; CDR3: CASSFRDRARTDTQYF
size: NA; D: NA; J: TRBJ2-5; V: TRBV6-1; DNA: TGTGCCAGCAGTGACCTGGGGCTTCCCCAAGAGACCCAGTACTTC; CDR3: CASSDLGLPQETQYF
size: NA; D: TRBD1; J: TRBJ2-7; V: TRBV20-1; DNA: TGCAGTGTTAGGACAGGGAGGGAGCAGTACTTC; CDR3: CSVRTGREQYF
size: NA; D: NA; J: TRBJ2-3; V: TRBV9; DNA: TGTGCCAGCAGCCCAGGAACAGTTAGCACAGATACGCAGTATTTT; CDR3: CASSPGTVSTDTQYF
size: once; D: NA; J: TRBJ2-1; V: TRBV12-1; DNA: TGTGCCAGCAGCTTTTCTGACAGGAGTTCCTACAATGAGCAGTTCTTC; CDR3: CASSFSDRSSYNEQFF
size: once; D: NA; J: TRBJ2-3; V: TRBV5-8; DNA: TGTGCCAGCAGCGGCAGCGTTGGGCAGTATTTT; CDR3: CASSGSVGQYF
size: NA; D: TRBD1; J: TRBJ1-2; V: TRBV29-1; DNA: TGCAGCGTTCCAGGGGGCCACTATGGCTACACCTTC; CDR3: CSVPGGHYGYTF
size: NA; D: NA; J: TRBJ1-1; V: TRBV6-5; DNA: TGTGCCAGCAGCCCCAGTGCAGGCATGAACACTGAAGCTTTCTTT; CDR3: CASSPSAGMNTEAFF
size: few; D: TRBD2; J: TRBJ2-1; V: TRBV28; DNA: TGTGCCAGCAGGCTAGCGGGGGGGCGTGGTGAGCAGTTCTTC; CDR3: CASRLAGGRGEQFF
size: NA; D: NA; J: TRBJ2-5; V: TRBV7-9; DNA: TGTGCCAGCAGCGGCACCGGCCCCAGAGGGGAGACCCAGTACTTC; CDR3: CASSGTGPRGETQYF
size: NA; D: NA; J: TRBJ2-3; V: TRBV5-1; DNA: TGCGCCAGCAGCTTGGACAGGGGCACAGATACGCAGTATTTT; CDR3: CASSLDRGTDTQYF
size: NA; D: TRBD2; J: TRBJ2-1; V: TRBV5-1; DNA: TGCGCCAGCAGCCAAGGGACTAGCGCCTACAATGAGCAGTTCTTC; CDR3: CASSQGTSAYNEQFF
size: once; D: NA; J: TRBJ1-3; V: TRBV18; DNA: TGTGCCAGCTCGTCGTCGTCGGCAGGGAACGTGAGAAACACCATATATTTT; CDR3: CASSSSSAGNVRNTIYF
size: NA; D: NA; J: TRBJ2-7; V: TRBV6-1; DNA: TGTGCCAGCAGTGATGGTTATAGCTCCTACGAGCAGTACTTC; CDR3: CASSDGYSSYEQYF
size: NA; D: NA; J: TRBJ1-2; V: TRBV10-3; DNA: TGTGCCATCAGTGATTCGCCAGGGAGGGACTATGGCTACACCTTC; CDR3: CAISDSPGRDYGYTF
size: NA; D: NA; J: TRBJ1-5; V: TRBV4-1; DNA: TGCGCCAGCAGCCAAGTACTCCTTGCGAATCAGCCCCAGCATTTT; CDR3: CASSQVLLANQPQHF
size: NA; D: NA; J: TRBJ1-1; V: TRBV19; DNA: TGTGCCAGTAGTATAAATCCAGGATTTGAAGCTTTCTTT; CDR3: CASSINPGFEAFF
size: NA; D: NA; J: TRBJ1-2; V: TRBV5-1; DNA: TGCGCCAGCAGCTGGGGGACTCCCCCTATGGGGGGCTACACCTTC; CDR3: CASSWGTPPMGGYTF
size: NA; D: TRBD1; J: TRBJ1-1; V: TRBV2; DNA: TGTGCCAGCAGTGAAGAGTTTCGGACAGGGGACCCTGAAGCTTTCTTT; CDR3: CASSEEFRTGDPEAFF
size: medium-sized; D: TRBD1; J: TRBJ1-5; V: TRBV5-6; DNA: TGTGCCAGCAGCCGACAGGGGGAGTATAGCAATCAGCCCCAGCATTTT; CDR3: CASSRQGEYSNQPQHF
size: once; D: TRBD2; J: TRBJ2-4; V: TRBV4-2; DNA: TGTGCCAGCAGCCAATACTCCGGGACTACCCGATGGTACTTC; CDR3: CASSQYSGTTRWYF
size: NA; D: TRBD1; J: TRBJ1-2; V: TRBV6-5; DNA: TGTGCCAGCAGTTCCGACAGGGATTGGGGCTATGGCTACACCTTC; CDR3: CASSSDRDWGYGYTF
size: NA; D: NA; J: TRBJ2-7; V: TRBV29-1; DNA: TGCAGCGTTCGAGGAGCCTACGAGCAGTACTTC; CDR3: CSVRGAYEQYF
size: NA; D: TRBD1; J: TRBJ2-2; V: TRBV19; DNA: TGTGCCACCCGACCCGGGACAGCGAACACCGGGGAGCTGTTTTTT; CDR3: CATRPGTANTGELFF
size: medium-sized; D: NA; J: TRBJ1-2; V: TRBV19; DNA: TGTGCCAGTAGTGTAGCCAGGGAAGGCTACACCTTC; CDR3: CASSVAREGYTF
size: NA; D: NA; J: TRBJ2-2; V: TRBV9; DNA: TGTGCCAGCAGCGTAGGAGTGACCGGGGAGCTGTTTTTT; CDR3: CASSVGVTGELFF
size: many; D: NA; J: TRBJ2-2; V: TRBV11-3; DNA: TGTGCCAGCAGCGTCCGCGGGGCTACGGACACCGGGGAGCTGTTTTTT; CDR3: CASSVRGATDTGELFF